The sequence of this T cell receptor (beta chain) was determined in a study of molecular identifiers for immune sequencing clone quantification. General study results and limits: More than 97% of effector molecules, versus under 1% of naive-cell molecules, belonged to clones above 20 RNA copies.

There are a few counts of this clonotype. Its antigen is unknown. Previously described methods and listed TCR primers produced bulk TCR libraries. TCRdb fed the PCR reads into MiXCR, producing one record per CDR3 protein. The sample shows nearly 55,000 distinct CDR3 sequences, roughly 38% of them seen only once. This CDR3 is built from 14 residues. V lost 4 bases to trimming and J lost 1 base, with 11 bases between them. The germline gives CDR1 LNHDA, CDR2 SQIVND (reference sequence). The clonotype was recovered from a human donor in good health. Some libraries in this study had Jurkat cell RNA spiked in. The chain uses TRBV19 and TRBJ2-7; D remains unclear. Source material: naive CD8+ T cells from blood, with Jurkat cell RNA spiked in. As to subset: FACS-sorted CD8+CD4-CCR7+CD45RA+ naive T cells. For the CDR3, the DNA is TGTGCCAGTAGTAGCGACCCTTTATCCTACGAGCAGTACTTC. This translates into CASSSDPLSYEQYF.